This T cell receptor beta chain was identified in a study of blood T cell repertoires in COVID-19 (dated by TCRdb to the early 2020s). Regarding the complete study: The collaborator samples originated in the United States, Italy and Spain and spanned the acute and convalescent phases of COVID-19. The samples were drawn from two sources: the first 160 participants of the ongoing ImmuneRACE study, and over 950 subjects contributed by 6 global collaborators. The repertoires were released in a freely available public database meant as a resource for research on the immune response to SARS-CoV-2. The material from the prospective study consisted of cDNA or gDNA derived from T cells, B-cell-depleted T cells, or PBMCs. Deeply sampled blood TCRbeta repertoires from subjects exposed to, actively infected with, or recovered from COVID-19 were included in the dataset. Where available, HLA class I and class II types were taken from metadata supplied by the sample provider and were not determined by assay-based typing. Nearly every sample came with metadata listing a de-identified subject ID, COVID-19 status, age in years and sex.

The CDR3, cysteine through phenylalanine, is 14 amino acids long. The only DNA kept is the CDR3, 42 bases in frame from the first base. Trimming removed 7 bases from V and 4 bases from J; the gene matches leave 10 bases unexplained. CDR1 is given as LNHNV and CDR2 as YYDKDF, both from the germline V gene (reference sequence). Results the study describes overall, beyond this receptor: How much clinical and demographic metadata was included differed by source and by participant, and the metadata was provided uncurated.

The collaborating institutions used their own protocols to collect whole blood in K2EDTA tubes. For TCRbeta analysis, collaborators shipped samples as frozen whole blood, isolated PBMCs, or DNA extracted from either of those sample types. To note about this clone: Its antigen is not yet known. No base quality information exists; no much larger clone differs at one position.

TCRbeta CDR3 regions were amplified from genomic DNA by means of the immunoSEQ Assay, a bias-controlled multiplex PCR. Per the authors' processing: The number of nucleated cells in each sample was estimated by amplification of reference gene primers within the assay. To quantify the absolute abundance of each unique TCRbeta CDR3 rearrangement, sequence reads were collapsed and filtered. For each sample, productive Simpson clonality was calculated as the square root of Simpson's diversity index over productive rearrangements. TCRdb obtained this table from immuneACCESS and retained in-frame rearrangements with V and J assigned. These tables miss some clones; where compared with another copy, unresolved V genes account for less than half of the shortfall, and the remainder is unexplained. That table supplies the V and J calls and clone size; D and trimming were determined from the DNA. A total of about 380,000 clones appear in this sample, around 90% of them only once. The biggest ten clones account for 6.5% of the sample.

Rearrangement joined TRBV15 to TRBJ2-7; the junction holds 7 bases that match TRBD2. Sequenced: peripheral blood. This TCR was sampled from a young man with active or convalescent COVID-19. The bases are TGTGCCACCACCCCGGACCGGGGAGGGTACGAGCAGTACTTC. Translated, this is CATTPDRGGYEQYF.